One and the same sample provided the 2 T cell receptor beta chains below, sequenced in a study of cytomegalovirus exposure and HLA in healthy donors. Amplification used 60 Vbeta primers and 13 Jbeta primers. Data came from immunoSEQ multiplex PCR; TCRdb stores just in-frame clones and leaves some out. The sample shows over 35,000 clones, 70% to 85% of them seen only once. Sample: PBMCs. The source of these receptors is a man younger than 40 in good health and CMV-seronegative.

This clone has just a few counts. The chain links TRBV4-2 to TRBJ2-3; TRBD2 matches at 9 bases. The CDR3 length is 17 residues. CDR1 and CDR2 (germline): LGHNA, YNFKEQ. J gave up 0 bases and V 1 base, and 5 bases lay outside the gene matches. CDR3 bases: TGTGCCAGCAGCCAAGCTCTAGCGGGACTTAGCACAGATACGCAGTATTTT. Residues: CASSQALAGLSTDTQYF.

The chain uses TRBV18 and TRBJ2-1; 11 bases are shared with TRBD1. The ends lost 3 bases at V and 2 bases at J; junction bases unmatched: 0. CDR3 length: 15 amino acids. Germline values: CDR1 KGHSH, CDR2 LQKENI. CDR3 sequence (DNA): TGTGCCAGCTCACCGGGACAGGGGGCCTACAATGAGCAGTTCTTC. Its protein product is CASSPGQGAYNEQFF.